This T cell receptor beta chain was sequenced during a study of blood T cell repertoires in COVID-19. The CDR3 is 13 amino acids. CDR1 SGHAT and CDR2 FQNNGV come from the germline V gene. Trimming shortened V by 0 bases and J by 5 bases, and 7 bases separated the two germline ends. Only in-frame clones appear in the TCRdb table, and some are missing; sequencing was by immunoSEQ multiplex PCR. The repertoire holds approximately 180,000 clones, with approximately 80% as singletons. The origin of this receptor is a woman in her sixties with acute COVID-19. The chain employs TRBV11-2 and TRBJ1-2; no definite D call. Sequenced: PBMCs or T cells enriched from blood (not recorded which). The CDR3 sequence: CASSLEGRYGYTF. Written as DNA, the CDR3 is TGTGCCAGCAGCTTAGAAGGGAGGTATGGCTACACCTTC.